The subject of this entry is one T cell receptor beta chain. Its target is unknown. CD4+ T cells from unexposed donors were obtained before the COVID-19 pandemic (2011-2018). Isolation of CD4+ T cells took place after nine to ten days in culture. Roughly 2 million PBMCs per well were cultured with 7.5 to 10 IU/ml IL-2. Cultures received half-medium IL-2 refreshes on days 3 and 7. TCRdb's copy holds only in-frame clones and misses some; the assay was immunoSEQ multiplex PCR. The sample has tens of thousands of clones; less than 75% are singletons. The sample is drawn from a study of CD4 T cells in relation to SARS-CoV-2 and coronaviruses. Overall study context: Controls used an HIV-1 Nef peptide pool or no peptide. Shared crossreactive spike epitopes were mapped to their HLA restriction.

This sequence originates from a human donor in good health. What was sequenced was CD4+ T cells from PBMCs, cultured in vitro.

CDR3 residues: CASGLIQGSSWVQPQHF. The CDR3, as DNA: TGTGCTAGTGGTCTGATACAGGGTTCGTCCTGGGTACAGCCCCAGCATTTT. The rearrangement links TRBV12-5 to TRBJ1-5; possibly TRBD1 for D (6 bases). This CDR3 is 17 amino acids long. From germline, CDR1 is LGHNT and CDR2 FRNRAP. Trimming took off 5 bases at V and 7 bases at J, with 24 bases between the two ends.